The rows below give T cell receptor beta chains drawn from one sample of a study of T cell repertoires in cytomegalovirus infection. MiXCR, run by TCRdb on the reads, gives a single entry per CDR3 protein. The sample has about 330,000 distinct CDR3 sequences, 34% seen once. Antigens for these TCRs are unknown. The sequencing used cultured PBMCs, collected from culture after CMV antigen stimulation. The source is a human donor in good health (CMV status not recorded). Some clones in this sample may be carry-over from other donors' samples. Both conserved end residues are part of each CDR3. The order of the fields is clone size, D gene, V gene, J gene, CDR3 protein, CDR3 DNA. D genes are given only for firm matches. Only some rows state a clone size, as once, few, many or a class for expanded clones.

many	.	TRBV7-2	TRBJ1-3	CASSLVTGSGNTIYF	TGTGCCAGCAGCTTAGTTACAGGATCTGGAAACACCATATATTTT
few	TRBD1	TRBV19	TRBJ1-2	CASTHPGGTGNAYGYTF	TGTGCCAGTACCCACCCAGGGGGGACAGGCAACGCCTATGGCTACACCTTC
few	TRBD2	TRBV28	TRBJ2-3	CASSLYGGDTDTQYF	TGTGCCAGCAGTTTATACGGGGGGGACACAGATACGCAGTATTTT
.	.	TRBV11-2	TRBJ1-1	CASSRTINTEAFF	TGTGCCAGCAGCCGAACCATTAACACTGAAGCTTTCTTT
few	TRBD1	TRBV2	TRBJ2-7	CASRQGQGYEQYF	TGTGCCAGCAGGCAGGGACAGGGATACGAGCAGTACTTC
many	.	TRBV7-9	TRBJ2-5	CASSLPDLVGGSEETQYF	TGTGCCAGCAGCCTCCCCGACCTGGTAGGGGGATCCGAAGAGACCCAGTACTTC
.	.	TRBV10-3	TRBJ2-3	CAISERDNTDTQYF	TGTGCCATCAGTGAGAGGGACAACACAGATACGCAGTATTTT
.	.	TRBV6-6	TRBJ1-2	CASSDTLYGYTF	TGTGCCAGCAGCGACACACTGTATGGCTACACCTTC
.	.	TRBV29-1	TRBJ2-1	CSVARGGYNEQFF	TGCAGCGTAGCCCGTGGAGGGTACAATGAGCAGTTCTTC
.	TRBD1	TRBV6-2/TRBV6-3	TRBJ2-1	CASRIATGTGVHEQFF	TGTGCCAGCAGGATAGCAACCGGGACAGGGGTTCATGAGCAGTTCTTC
few	TRBD1	TRBV12-3/TRBV12-4	TRBJ2-1	CASNKGQSSYNEQFF	TGTGCCAGCAACAAGGGACAGAGCTCCTACAATGAGCAGTTCTTC
.	.	TRBV7-6	TRBJ2-1	CASSSGGGSAYNEQFF	TGTGCCAGCAGCTCCGGCGGCGGCTCCGCCTACAATGAGCAGTTCTTC
.	.	TRBV20-1	TRBJ2-7	CSARDPLPYEQYF	TGCAGTGCTAGAGATCCACTGCCCTACGAGCAGTACTTC
.	.	TRBV29-1	TRBJ2-3	CSVDLQGITDTQYF	TGCAGCGTTGATTTACAGGGAATCACAGATACGCAGTATTTT
.	.	TRBV19	TRBJ2-7	CATKGTPYEQYF	TGTGCCACAAAGGGGACACCCTACGAGCAGTACTTC
.	.	TRBV20-1	TRBJ1-1	CSARKGAMNTEAFF	TGCAGTGCTAGAAAAGGTGCCATGAACACTGAAGCTTTCTTT
few	TRBD2	TRBV6-2/TRBV6-3	TRBJ2-3	CASSYGGTSLRKDTQYF	TGTGCCAGCAGTTACGGGGGGACTAGCCTGCGGAAGGATACGCAGTATTTT
few	.	TRBV29-1	TRBJ2-7	CSVIQPGRGSYEQYF	TGCAGCGTCATCCAGCCGGGACGGGGAAGCTACGAGCAGTACTTC
once	.	TRBV28	TRBJ2-1	CASSFSEAYNEQFF	TGTGCCAGCAGTTTTTCAGAGGCCTACAATGAGCAGTTCTTC
.	TRBD1	TRBV19	TRBJ1-5	CASSIVAGQGTQPQHF	TGTGCCAGTAGTATAGTGGCCGGACAGGGGACACAGCCCCAGCATTTT
once	.	TRBV4-2	TRBJ2-7	CASSQEGRAPSYEQYF	TGTGCCAGCAGCCAAGAGGGGCGGGCCCCCTCCTACGAGCAGTACTTC
few	TRBD2	TRBV11-2	TRBJ2-5	CASSPVAGGPGGQETQYF	TGTGCCAGCAGCCCAGTAGCGGGAGGGCCGGGGGGCCAAGAGACCCAGTACTTC
.	.	TRBV28	TRBJ1-5	CATALIGQPQHF	TGTGCCACCGCCCTTATTGGTCAGCCCCAGCATTTT
.	.	TRBV7-2	TRBJ2-3	CASSLGVATSTDTQYF	TGTGCCAGCAGCTTAGGGGTAGCCACTAGCACAGATACGCAGTATTTT
few	.	TRBV6-5	TRBJ2-6	CASSYDRWSPPGANVLTF	TGTGCCAGCAGTTACGATCGGTGGTCCCCACCTGGGGCCAACGTCCTGACTTTC
many	.	TRBV7-2	TRBJ2-3	CASSPLTSHTDTQYF	TGTGCCAGCAGTCCGCTAACCAGTCACACAGATACGCAGTATTTT
.	.	TRBV28	TRBJ1-1	CASSLYSAAEAFF	TGTGCCAGCAGTTTATATTCCGCCGCTGAAGCTTTCTTT
many	.	TRBV7-2	TRBJ2-1	CASSLTAGLYNEQFF	TGTGCCAGCAGCTTAACGGCGGGATTATACAATGAGCAGTTCTTC
few	.	TRBV27	TRBJ2-7	CASSQNSYEQYF	TGTGCCAGCAGTCAGAATTCCTACGAGCAGTACTTC
few	.	TRBV5-6	TRBJ1-2	CASSPRTANYGYTF	TGTGCCAGCAGCCCACGAACAGCTAACTATGGCTACACCTTC
.	.	TRBV19	TRBJ1-2	CASSARTDSGYTF	TGTGCCAGTAGTGCCCGGACAGATTCCGGCTACACCTTC
.	.	TRBV7-9	TRBJ1-6	CASSPSPGSSYNSPLHF	TGTGCCAGCAGCCCTAGCCCGGGGAGCTCCTATAATTCACCCCTCCACTTT